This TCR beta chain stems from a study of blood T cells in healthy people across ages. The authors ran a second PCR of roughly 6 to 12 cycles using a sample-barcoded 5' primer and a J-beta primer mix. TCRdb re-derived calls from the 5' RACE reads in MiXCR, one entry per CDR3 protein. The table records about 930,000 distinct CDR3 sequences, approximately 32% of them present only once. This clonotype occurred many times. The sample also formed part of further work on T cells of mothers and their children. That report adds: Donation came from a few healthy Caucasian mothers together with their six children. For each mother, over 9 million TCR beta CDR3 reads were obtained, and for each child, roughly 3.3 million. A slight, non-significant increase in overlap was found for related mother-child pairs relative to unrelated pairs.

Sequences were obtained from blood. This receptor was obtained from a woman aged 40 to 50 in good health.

The CDR3 nucleotides read TGCAGCGTCCAGAGCGGGGGAGGCCGGGAGCAGTACTTC. Its translation is CSVQSGGGREQYF. The chain uses TRBV29-1 and TRBJ2-7, with 8 bases that match TRBD2. The V and J ends lost 6 bases and 7 bases, in that order; junction bases with no gene match: 11. Germline values: CDR1 SQVTM, CDR2 ANQGSEA. This CDR3 has 13 residues.